A selection of T cell receptor beta chains follows, all from one sample in a study of cytomegalovirus exposure and HLA in healthy donors. TCRdb's table, derived via immunoSEQ multiplex PCR, lists solely in-frame clones and lacks some. The table includes 100,000 to 150,000 clones, approximately 85% detected once. Material: PBMCs. The receptors come from a man younger than 35 in good health and CMV-seronegative. The CDR3 runs from the conserved cysteine through the conserved F or W. D genes are given only for firm matches. The size entry is marked missing in some rows and otherwise reads once, few, many or a size class.

v_gene	j_gene	abundance	d_gene	CDR3nt	CDR3aa
TRBV19	TRBJ1-1	NA	NA	TGTGCCAGTAAGGACAGTCCTATGAACACTGAAGCTTTCTTT	CASKDSPMNTEAFF
TRBV12-5	TRBJ1-1	NA	NA	TGTGCTAGTGGTTTGACAACAGCCACTGAAGCTTTCTTT	CASGLTTATEAFF
TRBV11-2	TRBJ1-4	NA	NA	TGTGCCAGCAGCGACATGGGGGCGCGAGAAAAACTGTTTTTT	CASSDMGAREKLFF
TRBV30	TRBJ2-2	NA	TRBD2	TGTGCCTGGCGGACTAGCGGATTCCCCAGGGAGCTGTTTTTT	CAWRTSGFPRELFF
TRBV6-1	TRBJ1-5	NA	NA	TGTGCCAGCAGTGAGAGGCACCCTGGCAATCAGCCCCAGCATTTT	CASSERHPGNQPQHF
TRBV30	TRBJ1-4	NA	NA	TGTGCCTGGAGTGTACGGCAGGATGAAAAACTGTTTTTT	CAWSVRQDEKLFF
TRBV19	TRBJ2-2	NA	TRBD1	TGTGCCAGTCGCCTCAGGGGGAATTATGACGGGGAGCTGTTTTTT	CASRLRGNYDGELFF
TRBV6-1	TRBJ2-2	NA	NA	TGTGCCAGCAGTATTAGGGGGTCGGGGTACGGGGAGCTGTTTTTT	CASSIRGSGYGELFF
TRBV14	TRBJ1-2	NA	NA	TGTGCCAGCAGCCAAGATCCGCGCAGCGACTATGGCTACACCTTC	CASSQDPRSDYGYTF
TRBV2	TRBJ1-3	NA	NA	TGTGCCAGCAGTGAAGACAGTTCAGGAAACACCATATATTTT	CASSEDSSGNTIYF
TRBV6-5	TRBJ1-1	NA	TRBD1	TGTGCCAGCAGTTATACGCGGACAGGGAGCGGGGCTGAAGCTTTCTTT	CASSYTRTGSGAEAFF
TRBV6-6	TRBJ2-3	NA	TRBD2	TGTGCCAGCAGACTAGCGGGAGTTGGGACAGATACGCAGTATTTT	CASRLAGVGTDTQYF
TRBV5-1	TRBJ2-7	NA	TRBD1	TGCGCCAGCAGCTCGAGAGGGACAGGGGGCGACGAGCAGTACTTC	CASSSRGTGGDEQYF
TRBV30	TRBJ1-4	NA	NA	TGTGCCTGGAGTCTCGTGGGGCAGGGCAATGAAAAACTGTTTTTT	CAWSLVGQGNEKLFF
TRBV5-5	TRBJ2-1	NA	NA	TGTGCCAGCAGCTTGAGCGGAATTTCCTACAATGAGCAGTTCTTC	CASSLSGISYNEQFF
TRBV6-5	TRBJ2-1	NA	NA	TGTGCCAGCAGGACAGAAAATGAGCAGTTCTTC	CASRTENEQFF
TRBV6-5	TRBJ1-2	NA	NA	TGTGCCAGCAGACGTGCGACAGGAACCTATGGCTACACCTTC	CASRRATGTYGYTF
TRBV10-2	TRBJ2-7	NA	TRBD2	TGCGCCAGCACGGGGGGATTAGCGGGGGCCTACGAGCAGTACTTC	CASTGGLAGAYEQYF
TRBV6-1	TRBJ1-5	NA	NA	TGTGCCAGCAGTCTGACAGGCGCGCAGCCCCAGCATTTT	CASSLTGAQPQHF
TRBV27	TRBJ2-7	NA	TRBD1	TGTGCCAGCAGTACGAGACAGGGGGCTTACGAGCAGTACTTC	CASSTRQGAYEQYF
TRBV7-2	TRBJ2-1	NA	TRBD2	TGTGCCAGCAGTTCCATAAGCGGGGGAGGTTACAATGAGCAGTTCTTC	CASSSISGGGYNEQFF
TRBV7-9	TRBJ2-7	NA	TRBD1	TGTGCCAGCAGCGGGGACAGCTACGAGCAGTACTTC	CASSGDSYEQYF
TRBV9	TRBJ1-5	NA	NA	TGTGCCAGCAGCGTAGGGTCGGGCAATCAGCCCCAGCATTTT	CASSVGSGNQPQHF
TRBV4-1	TRBJ1-5	NA	NA	TGCGCCAGCAGCCAGCGTTCGACTGATCAGCCCCAGCATTTT	CASSQRSTDQPQHF
TRBV19	TRBJ2-1	NA	TRBD2	TGTGCCAGTAGTATGGGAGGGGAGCAGTTCTTC	CASSMGGEQFF
TRBV5-1	TRBJ1-6	few	NA	TGCGCCAGCAGCGGAGGGGGGGCTAATTCACCCCTCCACTTT	CASSGGGANSPLHF
TRBV7-2	TRBJ1-4	NA	NA	TGTGCCAGCAGCCTCAACGACAGGGAAAAACTGTTTTTT	CASSLNDREKLFF
TRBV19	TRBJ1-4	once	TRBD1	TGTGCCAGTAGGGACAGGGGATATGCAACTAATGAAAAACTGTTTTTT	CASRDRGYATNEKLFF
TRBV30	TRBJ2-4	NA	NA	TGTGCCTGGAGTGTACAGAGGGATCGGCCGCTAGCCAAAAACATTCAGTACTTC	CAWSVQRDRPLAKNIQYF
TRBV5-1	TRBJ2-5	NA	NA	TGCGCCAGCAGCTTGGGGCCAGGGCGACAAGAGACCCAGTACTTC	CASSLGPGRQETQYF
TRBV5-5	TRBJ1-5	NA	TRBD1	TGTGCCAGCAGCGTCGGGACAGGCAGACATCAGCCCCAGCATTTT	CASSVGTGRHQPQHF
TRBV10-2	TRBJ1-1	NA	NA	TGCGCCAGCAGTGTAAATCTCCCCGTGAGAGGCACTGAAGCTTTCTTT	CASSVNLPVRGTEAFF
TRBV15	TRBJ1-2	NA	TRBD1	TGTGCCACCAGCAGAGACTCTACCGGGACAGGGGACCAAGGCTACACCTTC	CATSRDSTGTGDQGYTF
TRBV28	TRBJ1-5	NA	TRBD1	TGTGCCAGCATTACCTCCGGACAGGGGGTCCAGCCCCAGCATTTT	CASITSGQGVQPQHF
TRBV5-5	TRBJ2-7	NA	TRBD1	TGTGCCAGCAGCTTGCGACAGGGGAGATACGAGCAGTACTTC	CASSLRQGRYEQYF
TRBV7-2	TRBJ1-2	NA	TRBD1	TGTGCCAGCAGCTCAATCTTACAGGGGGCGATTGGCTACACCTTC	CASSSILQGAIGYTF
TRBV19	TRBJ1-5	NA	NA	TGTGCCAGTAGTTCCTTGGAGATCTTGGGTTACAATCAGCCCCAGCATTTT	CASSSLEILGYNQPQHF
TRBV30	TRBJ2-7	NA	NA	TGTGCCTCTACGACAGGCACCGAGCAGTACTTC	CASTTGTEQYF
TRBV5-5	TRBJ1-1	NA	TRBD1	TGTGCCAGCAGCTTGGAACGGGGACAGGGGGCTTCGGACACTGAAGCTTTCTTT	CASSLERGQGASDTEAFF
TRBV9	TRBJ2-1	NA	TRBD2	TGTGCCAGCAGCCAGCCAGGACTAGCAGGAGATGAGCAGTTCTTC	CASSQPGLAGDEQFF
TRBV29-1	TRBJ1-3	NA	NA	TGCAGCGTTGAGAGGTCCTCCGGAAACACCATATATTTT	CSVERSSGNTIYF
TRBV30	TRBJ2-3	NA	TRBD2	TGTGCCTGGAGTGTACTAAGGACTAGCGGGAGATCAGATACGCAGTATTTT	CAWSVLRTSGRSDTQYF
TRBV7-6	TRBJ2-1	NA	TRBD2	TGTGCCAGCAGCCCGCTAGCGGGGGGAGCCTACAATGAGCAGTTCTTC	CASSPLAGGAYNEQFF
TRBV6-6	TRBJ2-5	NA	NA	TGTGCCAGCAGTTACCCAGGGTTAAAAGAGACCCAGTACTTC	CASSYPGLKETQYF
TRBV30	TRBJ1-2	NA	NA	TGTGCCTGGAGTGTAGAGGCTAACTATGGCTACACCTTC	CAWSVEANYGYTF